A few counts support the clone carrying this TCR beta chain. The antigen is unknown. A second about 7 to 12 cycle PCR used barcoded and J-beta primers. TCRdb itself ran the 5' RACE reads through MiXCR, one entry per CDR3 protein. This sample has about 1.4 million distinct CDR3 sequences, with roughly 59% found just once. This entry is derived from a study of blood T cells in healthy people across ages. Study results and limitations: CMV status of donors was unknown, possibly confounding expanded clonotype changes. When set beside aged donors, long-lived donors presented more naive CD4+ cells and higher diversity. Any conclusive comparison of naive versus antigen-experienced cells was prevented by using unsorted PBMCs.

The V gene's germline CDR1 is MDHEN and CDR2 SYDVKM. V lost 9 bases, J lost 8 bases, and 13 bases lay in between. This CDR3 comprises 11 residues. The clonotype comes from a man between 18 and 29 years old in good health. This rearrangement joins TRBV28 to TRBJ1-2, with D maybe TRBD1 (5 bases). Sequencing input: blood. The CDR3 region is CASASWGGYTF. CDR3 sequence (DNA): TGTGCCAGTGCCTCCTGGGGCGGCTACACCTTC.